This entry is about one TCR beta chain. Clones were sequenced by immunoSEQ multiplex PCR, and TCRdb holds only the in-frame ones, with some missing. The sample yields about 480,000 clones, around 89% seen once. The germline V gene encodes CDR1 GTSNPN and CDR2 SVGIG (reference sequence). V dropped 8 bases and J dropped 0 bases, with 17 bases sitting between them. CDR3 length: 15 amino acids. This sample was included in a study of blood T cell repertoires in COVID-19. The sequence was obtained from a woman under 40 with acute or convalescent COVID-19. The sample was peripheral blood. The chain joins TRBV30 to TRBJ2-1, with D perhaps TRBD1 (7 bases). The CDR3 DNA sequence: TGTGCCCACGACGGAGGGGGCCCCTCCTACAATGAGCAGTTCTTC. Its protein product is CAHDGGGPSYNEQFF. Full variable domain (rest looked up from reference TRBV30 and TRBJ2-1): SQTIHQWPATLVQPVGSPLSLECTVEGTSNPNLYWYRQAAGRGLQLLFYSVGIGQISSEVPQNLSASRPQDRQFILSSKKLLLSDSGFYLCAHDGGGPSYNEQFFGPGTRLTVL.